This is a list of T cell receptor beta chains from one sample in a study of technical replicates of blood from a handful of donors. Repertoires were generated with immunoSEQ multiplex PCR, while TCRdb's copy carries only in-frame clones and drops some. In the table there are about 76,000 clones, 85% to 95% of which are singletons. Sequenced sample: T cells isolated from PBMCs. These receptors all come from a human donor in good health. The CDR3 runs from the conserved cysteine through the conserved F or W. A D gene is named only where the DNA matches it firmly. Clone sizes are given selectively: once, few, many, or a class where the clone is expanded.

>TRBD2|14|TRBV29-1|TRBJ2-3|.
CSVEAGADGDTQYF
TGCAGCGTTGAGGCGGGAGCAGACGGAGATACGCAGTATTTT
>.|17|TRBV2|TRBJ1-3|.
CASSRLSPGASGNTIYF
TGTGCCAGCAGCCGATTGTCCCCAGGGGCCTCTGGAAACACCATATATTTT
>.|16|TRBV6-5|TRBJ1-1|.
CASSYGGNQGGTEAFF
TGTGCCAGCAGTTACGGTGGGAATCAAGGGGGCACTGAAGCTTTCTTT
>TRBD1|13|TRBV6-5|TRBJ1-5|.
CASSQGAQQPQHF
TGTGCCAGCAGCCAGGGGGCCCAGCAGCCCCAGCATTTT
>TRBD1|14|TRBV10-3|TRBJ2-7|.
CAISEWDRTYEQYF
TGTGCCATCAGTGAGTGGGACAGGACCTACGAGCAGTACTTC
>.|15|TRBV30|TRBJ1-5|few
CAWRAGGRGNQPQHF
TGTGCCTGGAGGGCTGGGGGCAGGGGCAATCAGCCCCAGCATTTT
>TRBD2|14|TRBV7-3|TRBJ2-7|.
CASSLIAGLYEQYF
TGTGCCAGCAGCTTAATAGCGGGGCTCTACGAGCAGTACTTC
>.|13|TRBV7-3|TRBJ2-5|.
CASRSDSQETQYF
TGTGCCAGCAGATCGGACAGCCAAGAGACCCAGTACTTC
>.|15|TRBV9|TRBJ2-7|.
CASSVTFEPVYEQYF
TGTGCCAGCAGCGTAACGTTTGAGCCTGTTTACGAGCAGTACTTC
>.|11|TRBV6-5|TRBJ1-2|.
CASRHRGGYTF
TGTGCCAGCAGGCATCGCGGGGGCTACACCTTC
>.|13|TRBV14|TRBJ2-2|.
CASRGLTGGELFF
TGTGCCAGCAGAGGACTTACGGGCGGGGAGCTGTTTTTT
>.|14|TRBV6-6|TRBJ2-7|.
CASRLAPGVDEQYF
TGTGCCAGCAGACTAGCCCCGGGTGTAGACGAGCAGTACTTC
>.|12|TRBV27|TRBJ2-3|.
CASSPYTDTQYF
TGTGCCAGCAGTCCCTACACAGATACGCAGTATTTT
>TRBD1|19|TRBV19|TRBJ1-1|.
CASSRDRSRTGGGNTEAFF
TGTGCCAGTAGTAGAGATAGATCAAGGACAGGGGGGGGGAACACTGAAGCTTTCTTT
>.|14|TRBV6-5|TRBJ1-1|.
CASSYSLGGTEAFF
TGTGCCAGCAGTTACTCGCTGGGAGGCACTGAAGCTTTCTTT
>.|15|TRBV28|TRBJ2-7|.
CASSFSGFNSYEQYF
TGTGCCAGCAGTTTCAGCGGGTTCAACTCCTACGAGCAGTACTTC
>.|13|TRBV29-1|TRBJ1-2|.
CSYTFVVEDGYTF
TGCAGCTATACCTTTGTGGTAGAGGATGGCTACACCTTC
>.|13|TRBV6-5|TRBJ1-4|.
CASSSNILEKLFF
TGTGCCAGCAGTTCCAATATACTAGAAAAACTGTTTTTT
>TRBD1|16|TRBV6-1|TRBJ1-1|.
CAISEPTGYPNTEAFF
TGTGCCATCAGTGAGCCGACAGGGTATCCGAACACTGAAGCTTTCTTT
>.|16|TRBV7-9|TRBJ2-3|.
CASSLGIGLFTDTQYF
TGTGCCAGCAGCTTAGGCATAGGACTGTTCACAGATACGCAGTATTTT
>.|13|TRBV27|TRBJ1-1|.
CASRMAGNTEAFF
TGTGCCAGCAGAATGGCAGGGAACACTGAAGCTTTCTTT
>.|12|TRBV7-9|TRBJ2-3|.
CASSLSSHTQYF
TGTGCCAGCAGCTTATCTAGCCATACGCAGTATTTT
>.|14|TRBV6-6|TRBJ2-1|.
CAIRRGGTYNEQFF
TGTGCCATCAGAAGGGGGGGTACCTACAATGAGCAGTTCTTC
>.|13|TRBV30|TRBJ2-7|.
CAWVRLGGGEQYF
TGTGCCTGGGTAAGACTAGGTGGGGGAGAGCAGTACTTC
>.|10|TRBV27|TRBJ2-1|.
CASAGNEQFF
TGTGCCAGTGCCGGGAATGAGCAGTTCTTC
>.|14|TRBV4-1|TRBJ2-1|once
CASSRLTGYNEQFF
TGCGCCAGCAGCCGATTAACTGGTTACAATGAGCAGTTCTTC
>TRBD2|14|TRBV27|TRBJ2-1|.
CASSSGTSGNEQFF
TGTGCCAGCAGTTCGGGGACTAGCGGTAATGAGCAGTTCTTC
>.|12|TRBV29-1|TRBJ1-2|.
CSVAEIDRGYTF
TGCAGCGTTGCAGAGATAGATCGCGGCTACACCTTC
>.|15|TRBV29-1|TRBJ2-7|.
CSVEDRLGSGYEQYF
TGCAGCGTTGAAGATCGCTTAGGCAGCGGCTACGAGCAGTACTTC
>.|12|TRBV6-5|TRBJ1-1|.
CASSYPNTEAFF
TGTGCCAGCAGTTACCCAAACACTGAAGCTTTCTTT
>TRBD1|14|TRBV5-1|TRBJ1-2|.
CATGTGGPNYGYTF
TGCGCCACGGGGACAGGGGGCCCTAACTATGGCTACACCTTC
>TRBD2|16|TRBV7-3|TRBJ2-7|.
CASSPPGLAGGDEQYF
TGTGCCAGCAGCCCTCCGGGACTAGCGGGAGGGGACGAGCAGTACTTC
>.|15|TRBV14|TRBJ2-2|once
CASSPGTLNTGELFF
TGTGCCAGCAGCCCCGGGACACTGAACACCGGGGAGCTGTTTTTT
>.|13|TRBV18|TRBJ1-2|.
CASSESGVDGYTF
TGTGCCAGCTCAGAATCAGGGGTAGATGGCTACACCTTC
>TRBD2|14|TRBV29-1|TRBJ2-3|.
CSVDKIGRSNTQYF
TGCAGCGTTGATAAGATCGGGAGGTCTAATACGCAGTATTTT
>.|13|TRBV27|TRBJ2-7|.
CASSLAGSYEQYF
TGTGCCAGCAGTTTGGCGGGCTCCTACGAGCAGTACTTC
>.|12|TRBV6-1|TRBJ1-2|.
CASSSQNYGYTF
TGTGCCAGCAGTTCCCAGAATTATGGCTACACCTTC
>.|15|TRBV4-3|TRBJ2-3|.
CASSHLLAPADTQYF
TGCGCCAGCAGCCATCTGCTAGCTCCCGCAGATACGCAGTATTTT
>.|13|TRBV6-4|TRBJ2-7|.
CASILTVTYEQYF
TGTGCCAGCATCCTTACGGTTACCTACGAGCAGTACTTC
>TRBD1|15|TRBV25-1|TRBJ2-1|.
CASSEWAGGYNEQFF
TGTGCCAGCAGTGAATGGGCAGGGGGATACAATGAGCAGTTCTTC
>TRBD1|10|TRBV28|TRBJ1-2|.
CATHRGGYTF
TGTGCCACCCACAGGGGAGGCTACACCTTC
>.|14|TRBV28|TRBJ2-7|.
CASSLTGAGYEQYF
TGTGCCAGCAGTTTAACAGGGGCGGGGTACGAGCAGTACTTC
>TRBD1|14|TRBV29-1|TRBJ1-1|once
CSVGTGVLNTEAFF
TGCAGCGTTGGTACAGGGGTCTTGAACACTGAAGCTTTCTTT
>.|14|TRBV29-1|TRBJ2-3|.
CSVRGRLVTDTQYF
TGCAGCGTCAGGGGTAGGTTAGTAACAGATACGCAGTATTTT
>.|16|TRBV2|TRBJ1-5|.
CASSEYPAGGNQPQHF
TGTGCCAGCAGTGAATACCCGGCAGGGGGCAATCAGCCCCAGCATTTT